This T cell receptor beta chain was identified in a study of tumor-infiltrating lymphocytes in primary liver carcinoma. Using a constant-region primer together with ProtoScript II reverse transcriptase, TCR beta cDNA was made from roughly 520 ng of total RNA. Library construction for TCR beta comprised three nested multiplex PCR rounds performed with slightly modified ARM-PCR. The first two PCR rounds used TRBV1-TRBV30 primers with a Cbeta primer, about 9 cycles each. Each CDR3 protein gets one entry after TCRdb re-called the multiplex PCR reads with MiXCR. Among 20,000 to 30,000 distinct CDR3 sequences, around 77% were seen once, and the ten largest hold roughly 35%. From unsorted bulk tissue weighing roughly 17-31 mg, DNA and RNA were co-extracted. This CDR3 has 15 residues.

The V call is TRBV12-3 or TRBV12-4, the J call TRBJ2-2; either TRBD1 or TRBD2 may supply D (6 bases each). The TCR originated in a woman aged 25 to 39 with primary liver carcinoma and hepatitis B virus infection. Sequencing was carried out using liver tumor tissue from sampling region 5. Subset: tumor region T5, tumor centre. CDR3 sequence reads: CSTRGWDTNTGELFF. Here the CDR3 DNA reads TGTAGCACCCGGGGGTGGGACACGAACACCGGGGAGCTGTTTTTT.